The 5 T cell receptor beta chains in this list originate from one sample, sequenced in a study of T cells in Graves' hyperthyroidism and ophthalmopathy. TCR beta CDR3 region amplification was performed from RNA transcripts. The HTBI set primed first-round TCR CDR3 RT-PCR. TCRdb re-called the multiplex PCR reads with MiXCR, one entry per CDR3 protein. The sample gives fewer than 900,000 distinct CDR3 sequences, around 20% of which show up once; approximately 15% is in the top ten. The sample consisted of blood. The source of these receptors is a woman aged 45-65 years with Graves' hyperthyroidism that later progressed to Graves' ophthalmopathy.

The table lists this clonotype with many counts. The chain uses TRBV3-1 and TRBJ2-2, with a possible D match to TRBD2 (5 bases). The CDR3 length is 14 residues. V was clipped by 5 bases and J by 3 bases, with 10 bases between them. Germline V gives CDR1 LGHDT, CDR2 YNNKEL (reference sequence). CDR3 nucleotide sequence: TGTGCCAGCAGCACCGGGATATACACCGGGGAGCTGTTTTTT. Translated: CASSTGIYTGELFF.

The table lists this clonotype with a few counts. V is TRBV5-6 and J is TRBJ1-2; TRBD1 matches at 7 bases. V was pared by 5 bases and J by 8 bases, with 9 bases of the junction left unmatched. Germline V gene data show CDR1 as SGHDT and CDR2 as YYEEEE. The CDR3 covers 13 residues. The CDR3 region is CASRSDRVEGYTF. The DNA for the CDR3 is TGTGCCAGCAGAAGTGACAGGGTTGAGGGCTACACCTTC.

The table lists this clonotype with a few counts. The rearrangement uses TRBV5-8 and TRBJ2-1; D remains unclear. CDR1 and CDR2 (germline): SGHTS, YDEGEE. There are 12 residues in the CDR3. Trimming removed 3 bases from V and 6 bases from J, with 7 bases in between. DNA of the CDR3: TGTGCCAGCAGCTGGACCCCCAATGAGCAGTTCTTC. Its translation: CASSWTPNEQFF.

The table lists this clonotype with a count of one. This chain joins TRBV20-1 and TRBJ1-4; TRBD1 aligns across 10 bases. Germline assignment: CDR1 DFQATT and CDR2 SNEGSKA (reference sequence). The V and J ends lost 5 bases and 6 bases, in that order; junction bases with no gene match: 9. The CDR3 sequence is 15 residues long. CDR3 residues: CSASPGTGADEKLFF. CDR3 in DNA: TGCAGTGCTTCCCCCGGGACAGGGGCGGATGAAAAACTGTTTTTT.

In the case of this clonotype: One end of the junction does not line up with germline, which may come from a read error. The CDR3 DNA reads TGTGTCAGCAGCCAAGATCATCACAGGGGGACGTTGAATGAGCAGTTCTTC. As protein: CVSSQDHHRGTLNEQFF. The J gene is TRBJ2-1, the V gene TRBV14; TRBD1 matches at 8 bases. This CDR3 has 17 residues. Germline V gives CDR1 SGHDN, CDR2 FVKESK. Together with reference TRBV14 and TRBJ2-1, the CDR3 gives the full variable domain: EAGVTQFPSHSVIEKGQTVTLRCDPISGHDNLYWYRRVMGKEIKFLLHFVKESKQDESGMPNNRFLAERTGGTYSTLKVQPAELEDSGVYFCVSSQDHHRGTLNEQFFGPGTRLTVL.